Following are 14 T cell receptor beta chains from one sample sequenced in a study of blood T cells in healthy people across ages. Primed by a sample-barcoded 5' primer and a J-beta primer mix, a second PCR proceeded for about 6 to 11 cycles. Using its own MiXCR run on the 5' RACE reads, TCRdb lists one record per CDR3 protein. The data contain approximately 900,000 distinct CDR3 sequences, 29% of them singletons. Another study also made use of these data, one on T cells of mothers and their children.

The material sequenced was blood. The receptor set was obtained from a woman in her thirties or forties in good health.

This clonotype was seen a handful of times. In this CDR3 the conserved last residue, phenylalanine or tryptophan, is missing, so a read error is likely. This chain joins TRBV11-2 and TRBJ2-5; no clear D. The CDR3 consists of 15 residues. Between the trimmed V and J ends, which lost 2 bases and 2 bases, there was a span of 12 bases. CDR1 SGHAT and CDR2 FQNNGV come from the germline V gene. CDR3 sequence: CASSLLVGSQETQYC. The DNA of the CDR3 is TGTGCCAGCAGCTTACTCGTTGGCAGTCAAGAGACCCAGTACTGC.

This clonotype appeared once. This chain links TRBV28 with TRBJ1-5; perhaps TRBD1 as D (5 bases). Trimming removed 7 bases at V and 4 bases at J, with 17 bases between. The CDR3 totals 15 residues. CDR1 and CDR2 (germline): MDHEN, SYDVKM. CDR3: CASTACRGRNQPQHF. DNA for the CDR3: TGTGCCAGCACCGCGTGTAGGGGAAGGAATCAGCCCCAGCATTTT.

V is TRBV20-1 and J is TRBJ1-4; TRBD1 is a possible D gene (6 bases). The germline V and J ends were trimmed by 2 bases and 6 bases, with 16 bases remaining between them. Germline V gives CDR1 DFQATT, CDR2 SNEGSKA (reference sequence). The CDR3 sequence is 15 residues long. The CDR3 DNA follows: TGCAGTGCTAGACCACAGACAGGCCGAGATGAAAAACTGTTTTTT. Translating it yields CSARPQTGRDEKLFF.

This clonotype was picked up a small number of times. V and J are TRBV5-4 and TRBJ1-1, with TRBD1 identical over 8 bases. The CDR3 totals 15 residues. J gave up 5 bases and V 0 bases, and 6 bases lay outside the gene matches. CDR1 and CDR2 (germline): SGHNT, YYREEE (reference sequence). The CDR3 DNA sequence: TGTGCCAGCAGCTTGGAGGCAGGGGGCCAGACTGAAGCTTTCTTT. Translating gives CASSLEAGGQTEAFF.

This clonotype was recorded a few times. This chain links TRBV30 with TRBJ1-2; D not resolved. V was shortened by 2 bases and J by 2 bases, with 3 bases between the two germline ends. This CDR3 has 11 amino acids. Germline V gene data show CDR1 as GTSNPN and CDR2 as SVGIG (reference sequence). For the CDR3, the DNA is TGTGCCTGGAGTACGAACTATGGCTACACCTTC. It specifies CAWSTNYGYTF.

The rearrangement uses TRBV7-9 and TRBJ2-2; no firm D call. Germline V gives CDR1 SEHNR, CDR2 FQNEAQ (reference sequence). Trimming stripped 5 bases from V and 7 bases from J, with 8 bases between. There are 12 residues in the CDR3. CDR3 sequence (DNA): TGTGCCAGCAGCCCTGAAAACGGGGAGCTGTTTTTT. This encodes CASSPENGELFF.

A note on this clonotype: This may come from a read error, since a much larger clone is one base off. The chain combines TRBV15 with TRBJ2-3; 8 nucleotides agree with TRBD1. This CDR3 has 15 amino acids. The germline gives CDR1 LNHNV, CDR2 YYDKDF (reference sequence). Losses at the gene ends were 3 bases for V and 7 bases for J; bases not matched to a gene: 9. The CDR3 loop is CATSREGQEVYTQYF. The DNA of the CDR3 is TGTGCCACCAGCAGGGAGGGACAGGAGGTGTATACGCAGTATTTT.

This clonotype was counted only a few times. The V and J genes are TRBV9 and TRBJ1-2, with D possibly TRBD1 on 5 matching bases. This CDR3 is 15 amino acids long. V was clipped by 0 bases and J by 5 bases, with 14 bases between them. The V gene's germline CDR1 is SGDLS and CDR2 YYNGEE. The chain's CDR3 is CASSVDGDGLYGYTF. Here the CDR3 DNA reads TGTGCCAGCAGCGTAGACGGGGACGGACTGTATGGCTACACCTTC.

Ten or more counts support this clonotype. This sequence joins TRBV5-1 and TRBJ2-7; 12 bases map to TRBD1. Per germline, CDR1 SGHRS and CDR2 YFSETQ. Losses at the gene ends were 6 bases for V and 5 bases for J; bases not matched to a gene: 6. CDR3 length: 14 amino acids. This chain's CDR3 is CASTHGTGGDEQYF. The DNA for the CDR3 is TGCGCCAGCACACATGGGACAGGGGGCGACGAGCAGTACTTC.

This clonotype has ten or more counts. This rearrangement joins TRBV18 to TRBJ2-7; unclear D gene. CDR1 and CDR2 (germline): KGHSH, LQKENI. The CDR3 covers 11 residues. The V gene lost 6 bases and the J gene lost 6 bases, with 9 bases spanning the gap. The CDR3 loop reads CASSLTTEQYF. The CDR3 DNA is TGTGCCAGCTCTCTTACGACCGAGCAGTACTTC.

The V gene is TRBV20-1, the J gene TRBJ2-7; perhaps TRBD1 as D (6 bases). Trimming pared 3 bases from V and 6 bases from J, leaving 9 bases between. CDR3 length: 11 residues. Germline V CDR1 and CDR2: DFQATT, SNEGSKA (reference sequence). The CDR3 bases are TGCAGTGCTAGTAAAGGGGGCGAGCAGTACTTC. The encoded protein is CSASKGGEQYF.

This clonotype was seen a single time. The V gene is TRBV3-1, the J gene TRBJ2-3; TRBD2 matches 15 bases. Germline lookup yields CDR1 LGHDT and CDR2 YNNKEL (reference sequence). V shed 1 base, J shed 6 bases, and the junction held 5 bases outside the gene matches. CDR3 length equals 17 residues. CDR3 sequence (DNA): TGTGCCAGCAGCCAAGGTGGACTAGCGGGGGGGCCTGATACGCAGTATTTT. Protein sequence: CASSQGGLAGGPDTQYF.

This clonotype was seen repeatedly, ten times or more. The chain carries TRBV7-9 and TRBJ2-3; D gene ambiguous. The CDR3 has 13 amino acids. The V and J ends lost 5 bases and 10 bases respectively, with 16 bases between them. In germline, CDR1 is SEHNR, CDR2 FQNEAQ (reference sequence). CDR3 nucleotide sequence: TGTGCCAGCAGCAATTCCGGCGAGGATCCGCAGTATTTT. Translation gives CASSNSGEDPQYF.

The chain is built from TRBV20-1 and TRBJ1-2; weak D call: TRBD1 (6 bases). Germline V gene sequence: CDR1 DFQATT, CDR2 SNEGSKA (reference sequence). V shed 4 bases and J shed 1 base, with 10 bases lying between them. This CDR3 region has 13 residues. The CDR3 sequence is CSAIEQGNYGYTF. The CDR3 nucleotides are TGCAGTGCTATAGAACAGGGTAACTATGGCTACACCTTC.